Below are 7 T cell receptor beta chains sequenced from a single sample in a study of cytomegalovirus exposure and HLA in healthy donors. PCR involved 60 Vbeta and 13 Jbeta primers. Sequencing used immunoSEQ multiplex PCR; TCRdb keeps in-frame clones, though not all of them. Of 120,000 or so clones in the sample, approximately 77% are singletons; the top ten hold about 1.8%. Sequencing was performed on PBMCs. The receptors were gathered from a man younger than 30 in good health and CMV-seronegative.

V gene TRBV5-4 combines with J gene TRBJ2-5, with 12 bases that match TRBD2. CDR1 SGHNT and CDR2 YYREEE come from the germline V gene (reference sequence). The CDR3 spans 15 residues. V was clipped by 0 bases and J by 5 bases; unmatched bases: 2. As DNA, the CDR3 is TGTGCCAGCAGCTTGGGGACTAGCGGGGCCGAGACCCAGTACTTC. Amino acid sequence: CASSLGTSGAETQYF.

V usage is TRBV5-1 and J usage is TRBJ2-7, with 7 bases lining up with TRBD1. The CDR3 is 17 amino acids. Germline V lookup: CDR1 SGHRS, CDR2 YFSETQ. J lost 3 bases, V lost 0 bases, and 12 bases had no gene match. The CDR3 coding sequence is TGCGCCAGCAGCTTGGAGGGCAGGGGGATGAGGCGCTACGAGCAGTACTTC. Translating it yields CASSLEGRGMRRYEQYF.

The V gene is TRBV7-8, the J gene TRBJ1-1; D uncertain. V dropped 1 base and J dropped 1 base, with 4 bases sitting between them. The CDR3 is made up of 13 amino acids. Looked up from germline, CDR1 is SGHVS and CDR2 is FQNEAQ. The CDR3 DNA is TGTGCCAGCAGCTTAGACAGGAACACTGAAGCTTTCTTT. Amino acids: CASSLDRNTEAFF.

The CDR3 DNA reads as TGCGCCAGCAGCTTGGAGGGGTATCAGCCCCAGCATTTT. Translating it yields CASSLEGYQPQHF. The chain uses TRBV5-1 and TRBJ1-5; D is perhaps TRBD1 (5 bases). Germline lookup yields CDR1 SGHRS and CDR2 YFSETQ. The CDR3 extends over 13 amino acids. Between the trimmed V and J ends, which lost 0 bases and 5 bases, there was a span of 6 bases.

The CDR3 here is CASRRQRASNQPQHF. DNA of the CDR3: TGTGCCAGCAGGAGACAGAGAGCAAGCAATCAGCCCCAGCATTTT. The genes are TRBV6-5 and TRBJ1-5; maybe TRBD1 (5 bases). This CDR3 is 15 amino acids long. V lost 6 bases, J lost 1 base, and 13 bases lay in between. Germline assignment: CDR1 MNHEY and CDR2 SVGAGI.

The J gene is TRBJ1-2, the V gene TRBV4-1; no reliable D call. From germline, CDR1 is MGHRA and CDR2 YSYEKL. V lost 4 bases and J lost 3, with 15 bases in between. The CDR3 is made up of 15 amino acids. CDR3 region: CASSLRLGKDYGYTF. The CDR3 DNA reads TGCGCCAGCAGCCTCAGACTAGGGAAGGACTATGGCTACACCTTC.

For the CDR3, the DNA is TGTGCCACCTCCGGACTCATCTATAATTCACCCCTCCACTTT. It encodes CATSGLIYNSPLHF. The chain links TRBV6-1 to TRBJ1-6, with D uncertain. The CDR3 length is 14 residues. CDR1 is MNHNS and CDR2 is SASEGT in the germline V gene. The V end was cut by 10 bases, the J end by 3 bases, with 13 bases between.